This T cell receptor (beta chain) derives from a study of T cell clonality in common variable immunodeficiency. Points from the study as a whole: Reportedly, TCR beta sequences from common variable immunodeficiency showed fewer deletions and N-nucleotide insertions. CVID subjects had higher TCRbeta clonality than healthy controls, most marked in about a third.

As concerns this clone: Its antigen is currently unknown. The read is 3 residues too short to cover the CDR3 end, so that end is filled in from the germline J gene.

CVID meant reduced serum IgG, IgA and/or IgM plus specific antibody deficiency. Most patients and controls had Caucasian heritage. CVID subjects had received replacement immunoglobulin for at least one year. Repertoires were generated with immunoSEQ multiplex PCR, while TCRdb's copy carries only in-frame clones and drops some. The profile covers more than 35,000 clones, none occurring a single time. The CDR3 loop spans 17 amino acids. Trimming cost V 5 bases and J 1 base, with 15 bases left between them. Germline V gene lookup returns CDR1 LNHDA and CDR2 SQIVND (reference sequence). The TCR comes from a human donor with common variable immunodeficiency. V usage is TRBV19 and J usage is TRBJ2-6; D is perhaps TRBD1 (6 bases). Sequences were obtained from peripheral blood mononuclear cells. CDR3 DNA, as far as it was read: TGTGCCAGTAGTTTAGGGCCAGGGGTATCTGGGGCCAACGTC. It specifies CASSLGPGVSGANV. The whole CDR3 sequence reads CASSLGPGVSGANVLTF.